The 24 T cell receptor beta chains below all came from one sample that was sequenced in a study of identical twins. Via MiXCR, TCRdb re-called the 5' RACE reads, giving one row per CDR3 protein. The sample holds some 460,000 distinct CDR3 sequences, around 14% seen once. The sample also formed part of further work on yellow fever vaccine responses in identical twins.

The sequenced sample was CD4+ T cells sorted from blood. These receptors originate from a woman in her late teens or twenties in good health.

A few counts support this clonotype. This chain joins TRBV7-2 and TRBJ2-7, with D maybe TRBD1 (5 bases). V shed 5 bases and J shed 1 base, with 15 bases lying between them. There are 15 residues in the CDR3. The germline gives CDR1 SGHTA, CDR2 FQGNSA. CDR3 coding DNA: TGTGCCAGCAGCCAAAGACAGATATATTCCTACGAGCAGTACTTC. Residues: CASSQRQIYSYEQYF.

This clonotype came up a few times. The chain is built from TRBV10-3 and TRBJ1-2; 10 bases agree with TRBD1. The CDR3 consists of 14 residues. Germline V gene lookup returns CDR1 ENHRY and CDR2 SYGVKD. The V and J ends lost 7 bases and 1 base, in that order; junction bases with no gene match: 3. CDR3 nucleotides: TGTGCCATCACCGGGACAGGGGATAACTATGGCTACACCTTC. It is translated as CAITGTGDNYGYTF.

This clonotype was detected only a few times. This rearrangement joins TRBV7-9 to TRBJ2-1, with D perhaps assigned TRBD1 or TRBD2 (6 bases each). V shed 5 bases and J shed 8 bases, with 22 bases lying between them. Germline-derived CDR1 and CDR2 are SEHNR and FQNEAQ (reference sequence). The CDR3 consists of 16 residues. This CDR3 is CASSPGGGVITDEQFF. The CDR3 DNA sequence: TGTGCCAGCAGCCCCGGGGGCGGGGTAATCACCGATGAGCAGTTCTTC.

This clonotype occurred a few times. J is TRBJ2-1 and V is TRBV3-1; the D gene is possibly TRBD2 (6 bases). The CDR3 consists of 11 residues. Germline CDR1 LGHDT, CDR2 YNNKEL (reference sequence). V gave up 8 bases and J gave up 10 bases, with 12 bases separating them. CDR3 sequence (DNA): TGTGCCAGCGGGGGGTCCTACGAGCAGTTCTTC. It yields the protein CASGGSYEQFF.

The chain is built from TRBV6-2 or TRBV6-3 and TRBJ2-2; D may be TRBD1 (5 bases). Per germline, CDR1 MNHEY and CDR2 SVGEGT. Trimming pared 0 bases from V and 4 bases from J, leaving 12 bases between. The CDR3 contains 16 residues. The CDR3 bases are TGTGCCAGCAGTTACTCGGCCAGGGTAGGCACCGGGGAGCTGTTTTTT. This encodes CASSYSARVGTGELFF.

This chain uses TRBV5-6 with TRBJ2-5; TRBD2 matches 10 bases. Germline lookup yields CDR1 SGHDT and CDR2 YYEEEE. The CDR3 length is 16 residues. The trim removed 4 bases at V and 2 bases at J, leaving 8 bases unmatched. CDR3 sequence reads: CASSRNGLAVQETQYF. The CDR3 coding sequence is TGTGCCAGCAGCCGAAATGGACTAGCGGTGCAAGAGACCCAGTACTTC. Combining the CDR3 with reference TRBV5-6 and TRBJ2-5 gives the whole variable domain DAGVTQSPTHLIKTRGQQVTLRCSPKSGHDTVSWYQQALGQGPQFIFQYYEEEERQRGNFPDRFSGHQFPNYSSELNVNALLLGDSALYLCASSRNGLAVQETQYFGPGTRLLVL.

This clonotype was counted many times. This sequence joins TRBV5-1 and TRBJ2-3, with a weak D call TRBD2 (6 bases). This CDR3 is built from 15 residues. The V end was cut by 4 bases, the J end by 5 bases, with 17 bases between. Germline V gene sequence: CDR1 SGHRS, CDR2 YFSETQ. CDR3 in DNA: TGCGCCAGCAGCCCTTCGCCGCGACTAGTAGATACGCAGTATTTT. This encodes CASSPSPRLVDTQYF.

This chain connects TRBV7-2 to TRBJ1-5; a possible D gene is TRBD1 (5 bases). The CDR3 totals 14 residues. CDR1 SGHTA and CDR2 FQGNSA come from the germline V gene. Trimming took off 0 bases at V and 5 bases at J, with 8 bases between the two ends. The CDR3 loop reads CASSLARGHQPQHF. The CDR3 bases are TGTGCCAGCAGCTTAGCTAGGGGCCATCAGCCCCAGCATTTT.

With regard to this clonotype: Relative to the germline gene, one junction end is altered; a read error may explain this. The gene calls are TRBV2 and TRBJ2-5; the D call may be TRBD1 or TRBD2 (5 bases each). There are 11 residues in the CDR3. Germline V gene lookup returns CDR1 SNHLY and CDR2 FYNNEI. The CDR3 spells CASSRGDPLDF. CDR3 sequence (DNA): TGTGCCAGCAGTAGAGGGGACCCCCTGGACTTC.

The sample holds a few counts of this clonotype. In DNA, the CDR3 is TGTGCCAGCAGCCCTTTGGCCCTTAATGAAAAACTGTTTTTT. Its translation: CASSPLALNEKLFF. The chain recombines TRBV3-1 with TRBJ1-4; D ambiguous. The CDR3 sequence is 14 residues long. Germline V gene lookup returns CDR1 LGHDT and CDR2 YNNKEL (reference sequence). Between the trimmed V and J ends, which lost 4 bases and 4 bases, there was a span of 10 bases.

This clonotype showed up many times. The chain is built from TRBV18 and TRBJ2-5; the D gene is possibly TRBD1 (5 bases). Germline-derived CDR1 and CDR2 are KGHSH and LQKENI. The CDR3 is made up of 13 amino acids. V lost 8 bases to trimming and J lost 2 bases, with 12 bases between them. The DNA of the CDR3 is TGTGCCAGCAAACAACCAGGGCAAGAGACCCAGTACTTC. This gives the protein CASKQPGQETQYF.

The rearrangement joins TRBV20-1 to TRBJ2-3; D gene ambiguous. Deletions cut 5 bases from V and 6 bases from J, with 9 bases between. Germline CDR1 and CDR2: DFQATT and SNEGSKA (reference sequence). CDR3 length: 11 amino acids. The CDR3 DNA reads TGCAGTGCTTACTTCGGGGATACGCAGTATTTT. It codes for CSAYFGDTQYF.

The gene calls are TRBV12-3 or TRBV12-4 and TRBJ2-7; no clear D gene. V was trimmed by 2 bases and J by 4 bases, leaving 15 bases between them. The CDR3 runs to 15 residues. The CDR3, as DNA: TGTGCCAGCAGTTTATCTAGTTCTCTTACTTACGAGCAGTACTTC. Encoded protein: CASSLSSSLTYEQYF.

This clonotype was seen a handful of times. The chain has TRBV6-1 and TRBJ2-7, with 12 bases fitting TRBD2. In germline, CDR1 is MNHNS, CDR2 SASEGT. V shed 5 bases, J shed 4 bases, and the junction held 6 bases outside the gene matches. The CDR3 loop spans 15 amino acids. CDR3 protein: CASSRATSGSYEQYF. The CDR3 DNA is TGTGCCAGCAGTCGCGCGACTAGCGGGAGTTACGAGCAGTACTTC.

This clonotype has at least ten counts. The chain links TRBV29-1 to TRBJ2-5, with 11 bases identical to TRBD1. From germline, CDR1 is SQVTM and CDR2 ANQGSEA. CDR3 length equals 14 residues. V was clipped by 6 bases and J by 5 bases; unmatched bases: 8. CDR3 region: CSVRLGQGAETQYF. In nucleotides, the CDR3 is TGCAGCGTCCGTCTAGGACAGGGGGCTGAGACCCAGTACTTC. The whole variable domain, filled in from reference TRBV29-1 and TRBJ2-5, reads SAVISQKPSRDICQRGTSLTIQCQVDSQVTMMFWYRQQPGQSLTLIATANQGSEATYESGFVIDKFPISRPNLTFSTLTVSNMSPEDSSIYLCSVRLGQGAETQYFGPGTRLLVL.

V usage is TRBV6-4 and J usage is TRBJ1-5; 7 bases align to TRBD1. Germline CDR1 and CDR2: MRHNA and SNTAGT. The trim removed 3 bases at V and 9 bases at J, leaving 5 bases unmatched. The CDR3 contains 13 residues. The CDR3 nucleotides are TGTGCCAGCAGTGAGGGGACAGCATCGCCCCAGCATTTT. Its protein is CASSEGTASPQHF.

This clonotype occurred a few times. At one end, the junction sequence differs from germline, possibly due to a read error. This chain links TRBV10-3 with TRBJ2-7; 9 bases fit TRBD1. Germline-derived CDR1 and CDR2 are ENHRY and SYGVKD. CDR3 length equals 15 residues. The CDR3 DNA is TGTGCCATCAGCCCTACCCCGACCGGGACAGGGTACCTTATTTTC. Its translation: CAISPTPTGTGYLIF.

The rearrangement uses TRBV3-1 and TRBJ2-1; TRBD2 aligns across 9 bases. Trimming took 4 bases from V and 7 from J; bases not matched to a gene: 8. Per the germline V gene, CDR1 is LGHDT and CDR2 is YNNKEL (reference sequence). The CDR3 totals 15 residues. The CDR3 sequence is CASSPYRREGNEQFF. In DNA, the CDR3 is TGTGCCAGCAGCCCTTACAGGCGGGAGGGGAATGAGCAGTTCTTC.

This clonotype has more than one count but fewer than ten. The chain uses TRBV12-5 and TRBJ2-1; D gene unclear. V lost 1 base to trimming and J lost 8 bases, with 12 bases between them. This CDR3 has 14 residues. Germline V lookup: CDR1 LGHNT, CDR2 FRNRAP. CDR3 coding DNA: TGTGCTAGTGGTTTGGACCCGCATTTGTATGAGCAGTTCTTC. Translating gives CASGLDPHLYEQFF.

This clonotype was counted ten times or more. CDR3 sequence (DNA): TGCAGTGCTCAGACAGGGGGTAAAAGCACAGATACGCAGTATTTT. The encoded protein is CSAQTGGKSTDTQYF. The J gene is TRBJ2-3, the V gene TRBV20-1, with 9 bases lining up with TRBD1. Losses at the gene ends were 5 bases for V and 0 bases for J; bases not matched to a gene: 6. CDR3 size: 15 residues. Germline CDR1 reads DFQATT; CDR2 reads SNEGSKA (reference sequence).

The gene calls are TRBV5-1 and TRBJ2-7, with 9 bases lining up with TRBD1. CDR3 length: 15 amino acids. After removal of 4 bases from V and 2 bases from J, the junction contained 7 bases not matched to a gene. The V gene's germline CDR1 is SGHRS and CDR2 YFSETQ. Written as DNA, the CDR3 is TGCGCCAGCAGCGTGAGGGGACAGGGCACCTACGAGCAGTACTTC. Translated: CASSVRGQGTYEQYF.

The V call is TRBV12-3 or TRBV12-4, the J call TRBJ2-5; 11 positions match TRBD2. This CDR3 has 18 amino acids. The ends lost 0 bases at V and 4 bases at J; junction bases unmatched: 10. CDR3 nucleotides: TGTGCCAGCAGTTTAGCTCTAGCGGGAGGAGGTTATGGAGAGACCCAGTACTTC. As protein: CASSLALAGGGYGETQYF.

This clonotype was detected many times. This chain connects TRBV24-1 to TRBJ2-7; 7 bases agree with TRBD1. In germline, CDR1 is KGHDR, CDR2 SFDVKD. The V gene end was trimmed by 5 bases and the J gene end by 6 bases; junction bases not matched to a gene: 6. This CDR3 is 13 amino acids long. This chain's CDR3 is CATSAQGTGEQYF. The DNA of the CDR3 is TGTGCCACCAGTGCACAGGGGACGGGCGAGCAGTACTTC.

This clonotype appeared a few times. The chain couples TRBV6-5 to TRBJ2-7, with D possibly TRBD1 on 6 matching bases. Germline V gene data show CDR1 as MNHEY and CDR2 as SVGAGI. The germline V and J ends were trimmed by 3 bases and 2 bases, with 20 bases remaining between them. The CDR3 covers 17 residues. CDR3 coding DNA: TGTGCCAGCAGTTATGGATTGGCAGGGGAAAGGACCTACGAGCAGTACTTC. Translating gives CASSYGLAGERTYEQYF.